This paragraph covers one TCR beta chain sequence. These data originate in a study of PD-1 blockade in classical Hodgkin lymphoma. Libraries were prepared by immunoSEQ multiplex PCR; TCRdb keeps only in-frame clonotypes and omits some of them. The sample includes 25,000 to 30,000 clones, approximately 93% seen only once; the top ten take approximately 3.9%. Time point of the sample: newly diagnosed, previously untreated cHL patient sample. The specimen sequenced was peripheral blood mononuclear cells (PBMCs). The source is a human donor with classical Hodgkin lymphoma.

The DNA for the CDR3 is TGCGCCAGCAGCCAAGATCGGTCAGCCAACTATGGCTACACCTTC. This sequence encodes CASSQDRSANYGYTF. This sequence joins TRBV4-3 and TRBJ1-2; the D is unclear. The V and J ends lost 0 bases and 2 bases respectively, with 10 bases between them. Germline values: CDR1 LGHNA, CDR2 YSLEER. The CDR3 totals 15 residues.